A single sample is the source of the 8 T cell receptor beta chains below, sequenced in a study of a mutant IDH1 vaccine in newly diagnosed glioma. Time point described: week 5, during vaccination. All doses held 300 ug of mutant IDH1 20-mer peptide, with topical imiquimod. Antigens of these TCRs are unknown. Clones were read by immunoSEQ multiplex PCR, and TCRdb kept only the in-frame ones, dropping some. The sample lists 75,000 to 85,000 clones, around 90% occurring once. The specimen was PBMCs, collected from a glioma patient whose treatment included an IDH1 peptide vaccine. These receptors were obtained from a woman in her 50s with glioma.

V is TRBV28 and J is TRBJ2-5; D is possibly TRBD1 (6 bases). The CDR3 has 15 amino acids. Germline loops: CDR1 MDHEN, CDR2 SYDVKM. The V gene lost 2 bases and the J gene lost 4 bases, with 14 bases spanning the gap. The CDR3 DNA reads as TGTGCCAGCAGTTTAAGGGGACACCATGGAGAGACCCAGTACTTC. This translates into CASSLRGHHGETQYF.

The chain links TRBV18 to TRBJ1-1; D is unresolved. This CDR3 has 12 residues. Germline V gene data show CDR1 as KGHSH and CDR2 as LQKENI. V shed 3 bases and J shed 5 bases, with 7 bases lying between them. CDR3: CASSPQGTEAFF. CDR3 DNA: TGTGCCAGCTCACCGCAAGGGACTGAAGCTTTCTTT.

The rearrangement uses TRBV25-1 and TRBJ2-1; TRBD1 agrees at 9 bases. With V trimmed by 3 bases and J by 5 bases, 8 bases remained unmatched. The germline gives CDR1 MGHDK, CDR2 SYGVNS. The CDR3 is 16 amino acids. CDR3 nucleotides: TGTGCCAGCAGTGACGCCGGGACAGGGAGAAACAATGAGCAGTTCTTC. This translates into CASSDAGTGRNNEQFF.

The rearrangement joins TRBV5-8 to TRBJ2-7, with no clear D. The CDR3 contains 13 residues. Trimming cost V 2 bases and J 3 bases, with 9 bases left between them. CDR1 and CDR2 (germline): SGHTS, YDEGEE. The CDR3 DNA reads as TGTGCCAGCAGCTTTGACCGTCTCTACGAGCAGTACTTC. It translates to CASSFDRLYEQYF.

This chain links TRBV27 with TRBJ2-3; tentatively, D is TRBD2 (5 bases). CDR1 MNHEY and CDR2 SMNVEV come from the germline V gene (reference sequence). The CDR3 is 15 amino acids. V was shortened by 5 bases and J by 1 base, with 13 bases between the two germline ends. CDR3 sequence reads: CASSPQGSRTDTQYF. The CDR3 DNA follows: TGTGCCAGCAGTCCCCAAGGGAGTCGCACAGATACGCAGTATTTT.

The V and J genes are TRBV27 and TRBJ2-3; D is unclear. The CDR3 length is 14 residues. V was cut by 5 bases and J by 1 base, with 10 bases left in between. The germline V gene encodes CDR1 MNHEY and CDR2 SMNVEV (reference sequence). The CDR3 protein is CASSPELGTDTQYF. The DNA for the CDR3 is TGTGCCAGCAGTCCGGAACTCGGCACAGATACGCAGTATTTT.

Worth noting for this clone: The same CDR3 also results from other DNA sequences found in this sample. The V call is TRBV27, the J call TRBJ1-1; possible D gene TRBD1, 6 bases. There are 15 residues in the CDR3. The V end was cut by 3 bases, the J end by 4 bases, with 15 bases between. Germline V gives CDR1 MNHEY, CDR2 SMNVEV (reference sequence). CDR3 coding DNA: TGTGCCAGCAGTTTTGGGGGGCCCGGCTCCACTGAAGCTTTCTTT. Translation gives CASSFGGPGSTEAFF.

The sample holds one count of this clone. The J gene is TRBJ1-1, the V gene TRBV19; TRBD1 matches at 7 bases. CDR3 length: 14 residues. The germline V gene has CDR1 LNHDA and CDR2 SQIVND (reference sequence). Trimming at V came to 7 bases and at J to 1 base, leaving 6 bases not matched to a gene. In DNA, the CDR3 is TGTGCCAGTAATGAAGGGGGCGCGAACACTGAAGCTTTCTTT. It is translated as CASNEGGANTEAFF.